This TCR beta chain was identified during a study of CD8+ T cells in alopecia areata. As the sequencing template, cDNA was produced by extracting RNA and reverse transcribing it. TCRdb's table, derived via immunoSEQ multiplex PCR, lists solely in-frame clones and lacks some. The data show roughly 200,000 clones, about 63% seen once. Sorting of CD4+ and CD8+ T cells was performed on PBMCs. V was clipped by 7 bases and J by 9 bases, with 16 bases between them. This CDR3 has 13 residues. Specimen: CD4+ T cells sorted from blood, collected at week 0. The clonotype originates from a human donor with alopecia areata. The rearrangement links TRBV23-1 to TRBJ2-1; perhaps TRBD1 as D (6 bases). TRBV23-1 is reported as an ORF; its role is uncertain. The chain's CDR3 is CASTLRGKREQFF. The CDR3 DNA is TGCGCCAGCACCTTGAGGGGGAAACGTGAGCAGTTCTTC.